This entry is about one T cell receptor beta chain. Its antigen remains undetermined. Base qualities are not at hand, and no much larger clone is one base apart. The cohort consisted of approximately 670 healthy bone marrow donors. All cohort members were sampled while nominally healthy, although unrecorded immune exposures were likely present. The donor was CMV seropositive and belonged to the group of 250 to 350 seropositive cohort members. A peripheral blood sample was provided by each donor, and peripheral blood mononuclear cells were used for TCR beta sequencing. Genomic DNA was extracted from the blood cell samples with the Qiagen DNeasy Blood Extraction Kit. This sample is drawn from a study of cytomegalovirus exposure and HLA in healthy donors (TCRdb year 2017). As for the study more broadly: An earlier analysis of several hundred of the donors reported 276 Gb of sequence data and around 120 million unique TCR beta sequences obtained from some 170 million T cells. About 300 gigabases of sequencing data and around 85 million unique TCR sequences made up an early release that covered approximately 620 HLA-typed donors. Among the approximately 400 genotyped donors, under 90% belonged to the genetic ancestry cluster associated with self-reported Caucasian donors. The study aimed to test whether cataloging public T cell receptors could reveal signatures of past pathogen exposure. Using immunosequencing, the study profiled T cell repertoires from 500 to 800 subjects and related those repertoires to cytomegalovirus serostatus. In addition to the first cohort of 650 to 750 subjects, a separate validation cohort of 100 to 150 different subjects was used. To predict cytomegalovirus infection status, the study brought together high-throughput TCR immunosequencing, statistical association of individual TCRs with disease status, and machine learning. To study patterns of TCR occurrence, a later analysis re-analyzed previously published TCR beta repertoires from under 750 donors and added high-resolution HLA genotyping. Rather than using new phenotypic data, the later analysis identified candidate immune exposures from TCR beta sequences and from how often those sequences occurred across donors. In an earlier analysis of about 590 of the donors, high-throughput TCR beta sequencing was used to judge whether each TCR beta V gene segment behaved as functional or pseudogenic. Donor age, sex, ethnicity and CMV serostatus were compiled together with the repertoire data. A later genetic analysis used genome-wide SNP genotypes for about 60% of the roughly 700 donors, treating that subset as a discovery cohort. Every discovery cohort repertoire had been produced on one sequencing platform. Both class I and class II loci were covered by HLA typing, at four-digit resolution. The number of donors typed differed by locus, with about 629-630 for A, B, C, DRB1 and DQB1, roughly 520 for DQA1, over 600 for DPA1, and roughly 450 for DPB1. A handful of DR-DQ haplotypes were handled as single units for association and clustering because linkage in the cohort was strong. Across approximately 420 genotyped donors of the cohort, an average of about 200,000 unique TCR beta nucleotide sequences per donor were sequenced, and around 20% of those sequences were non-productive. Study-level results and caveats: A further reported finding was that TCR beta sequences accurately predicted the HLA-A and HLA-B alleles for most subjects in the first cohort. When HLA alleles, especially DR and DQ, strongly co-occurred, TCR associations were difficult to assign to individual alleles. According to a later analysis, most CMV-associated TCR beta chains appeared to be HLA-restricted, and the HLA associations seemed to be driven largely by CMV exposure. Cytomegalovirus status was reported to be diagnosed by the classifier with high specificity and sensitivity in both the original and validation cohorts. According to a later analysis, TCR association rates differed among HLA loci, with DRB1 alleles showing the most associated TCRs and HLA-C alleles showing the fewest. At a false discovery rate of 0.05, a later analysis linked around 17,000 TCR beta sequences to specific HLA alleles. Linkage disequilibrium might explain the correlated functional status among segregating V segments, but an unknown experimental factor could not be excluded. HLA typing was unavailable for some donors at each locus, so association tests used only the typed subset. A cluster of highly shared sequence variants was judged likely to represent a technical artifact of the sequencing pipeline. While some public TCRs were present in many individuals, most TCR sequences turned up only very rarely across donors. The presence/absence analyses assumed that sequencing depth was roughly uniform across donors, and that assumption may not be true. A later analysis found that HLA-associated TCR beta chains were more clonally expanded and had lower generation probabilities than equally common non-associated chains. In a later genetic analysis, a missense DCLRE1C variant was associated with V-gene and J-gene trimming of TCR beta chains, and the association was replicated in an independent cohort. In an earlier analysis of 587 of the donors, most TCR beta V segments appeared in productive rearrangements about 87% or about 30% of the time, broadly matching IMGT annotations. The authors suggested that the approach could potentially be generalized to other disease states and immunological phenotypes. According to a later analysis, parvovirus B19, influenza, CMV and Epstein-Barr virus appeared linked to several top co-occurrence clusters. Some IMGT-functional V segments, including TRBV6-2 and TRBV6-3, could not be told apart with the 87-base-pair reads, so those segments were excluded. In this cohort, only TCR beta chains were sequenced, and detectable features were limited by the absence of alpha or paired-chain data. Compared with the approximately 710-donor mean, donors in an Asian-associated ancestry cluster had fewer N-insertions in productive TCRs, according to a later genetic analysis. A few of the identified cytomegalovirus-associated TCR beta chains were confirmed in vitro to be specific for cytomegalovirus antigens. For the cohort, immune exposure information was limited to CMV serostatus. The earlier analysis of 587 of the donors excluded roughly 17 rarely observed V segments, including chromosome 9 orphons, because counts were too low. The study gave a list of under 200 TCR beta chains associated with cytomegalovirus.

Receptors were amplified or captured by the immunoSEQ multiplex PCR assay. A mixture of 60 forward primers for TCR Vbeta segments and 13 reverse primers for TCR Jbeta segments was used in the multiplex PCR. The CDR3 region of rearranged TCR beta genes was amplified from genomic DNA with a multiplex PCR assay. On the Illumina HiSeq System, the amplified TCR beta libraries were sequenced as 87-base-pair reads. In the paper's pipeline: Across the roughly 640 repertoires, a later analysis counted 78 million or so unique TCR beta chains, approximately 10 million of which were shared by at least two donors. A nearest-neighbor algorithm error-corrected the raw reads and collapsed the reads into unique sequences, merging closely related sequences to remove PCR and sequencing errors. To assign V, D and J gene segments, CDR3 sequences were aligned to IMGT reference sequences. For a sequence to be retained, a match of at least six nucleotides was required to both a V gene segment and a J gene segment. A rearrangement counted as productive if the CDR3 had no stop codons and remained in frame with V and J, and every other rearrangement counted as non-productive. Following IMGT convention, CDR3 was defined as the stretch from the second conserved V-encoded cysteine up to the conserved J-encoded phenylalanine. Sequences without an unambiguous match to a single V gene segment were excluded from the earlier analysis of a few hundred of the donors. In an earlier analysis of 450 to 700 of the donors, V segments were called functional above 56.7% productive rearrangements and were called segregating when the between-donor standard deviation exceeded 5%. A statistical classification framework was built to diagnose cytomegalovirus status from the catalog of TCR beta chain sequences. In a later analysis, TCR nucleotide sequences were compared against IMGT/GENE-DB human TR gene sequences so that V and J genes could be assigned. A later analysis assigned CDR3 sequences and most-parsimonious VDJ recombination scenarios with the TCRdist pipeline. In a later analysis, every TCR beta chain was defined by the combination of its CDR3 amino acid sequence and its V-gene family, and reads without a unique V-gene family were dropped. As a way to deal with suspected cross-contamination and a sequencing artifact, a later analysis dropped 450 to 600 nucleotide sequences that were highly shared and had low generation probability. In a later analysis, a clonal expansion index was calculated for each public chain from normalized within-repertoire ranks of inferred template counts. A later analysis computed generation probabilities with a VDJ recombination model fitted to out-of-frame rearrangements, and checked the results against IGoR. A later analysis scored TCR-TCR, TCR-HLA and TCR-CMV co-occurrence with hypergeometric tests, applying a repertoire-size bias correction to TCR pairs. False discovery rates were estimated in a later analysis by permuting HLA or CMV assignments 20 times. In a later analysis, co-occurring TCRs were grouped using DBSCAN, with TCRdist sequence similarity added in when clustering inside HLA-allele-positive subsets. For co-occurrence clustering, repertoires with fewer than 30,000 or more than 120,000 public chains were excluded, along with roughly 5 repertoires with anomalous nucleotide sharing. In TCRdb, the immuneACCESS table is reduced to in-frame sequences with V and J assigned. These tables do not hold every clone; where another copy was compared, an unresolved V gene accounts for under half, and the others remain unexplained. That table is the source of V, J and clone size, and D and trimming were worked out from the DNA. This sample comprises more than 65,000 clones, roughly 72% of them detected only once. In total, the top ten clones hold 6.2% of the sample.

The CDR3 goes from the cysteine to the phenylalanine over 15 residues. Only CDR3 DNA remains: 45 bases, in frame from the first base. Sequenced: PBMCs. The sequence derives from a woman aged 45 to 65 in good health and CMV-seropositive. This chain is built from TRBV21-1 and TRBJ1-2; TRBD1 reflects the table's D call only, with no check against the DNA. TRBV21-1 is a known pseudogene. CDR3 region: CASSGDLRGGYGYTF. In nucleotides, the sequence is TGTGCCAGCAGCGGGGACCTCAGGGGCGGCTATGGCTACACCTTC.